This is a list of T cell receptor beta chains from one sample in a study of blood T cell repertoires in COVID-19. Profiled with immunoSEQ multiplex PCR; TCRdb holds only in-frame clones, not every one. The table has 35,000 to 45,000 clones, more than 70% seen once. Material: peripheral blood. These TCRs come from a human donor in a cohort sampled during active COVID-19. The CDR3 runs from the conserved cysteine through the conserved F or W. The order of the fields is clone size, CDR3 length, V gene, D gene, J gene, CDR3 protein, CDR3 DNA. The D gene is left open where the match is weak. Clone size is not always given. Where it is, it says once, few, many or a class for expanded clones.

clone size: -; CDR3 length: 14; V gene: TRBV9; D gene: TRBD1; J gene: TRBJ1-6; CDR3 protein: CASSPTGGNSPLHF; CDR3 DNA: TGTGCCAGCAGCCCGACAGGGGGCAATTCACCCCTCCACTTT
clone size: once; CDR3 length: 15; V gene: TRBV6-5; D gene: -; J gene: TRBJ1-4; CDR3 protein: CASRGHSRKGEKLFF; CDR3 DNA: TGTGCCAGCAGGGGACATTCTCGTAAGGGGGAAAAACTGTTTTTT
clone size: once; CDR3 length: 13; V gene: TRBV28; D gene: TRBD1; J gene: TRBJ1-5; CDR3 protein: CASTRQGDQPQHF; CDR3 DNA: TGTGCCAGCACCCGACAGGGAGATCAGCCCCAGCATTTT
clone size: -; CDR3 length: 13; V gene: TRBV27; D gene: -; J gene: TRBJ1-1; CDR3 protein: CASSSQENTEAFF; CDR3 DNA: TGTGCCAGCAGTTCTCAGGAGAACACTGAAGCTTTCTTT
clone size: -; CDR3 length: 16; V gene: TRBV7-7; D gene: TRBD2; J gene: TRBJ2-5; CDR3 protein: CASSLSSGGAPETQYF; CDR3 DNA: TGTGCCAGCAGCCTATCTAGCGGGGGGGCCCCAGAGACCCAGTACTTC
clone size: -; CDR3 length: 13; V gene: TRBV7-9; D gene: -; J gene: TRBJ2-7; CDR3 protein: CASSPGGGYEQYF; CDR3 DNA: TGTGCCAGCAGCCCTGGGGGAGGCTACGAGCAGTACTTC
clone size: -; CDR3 length: 15; V gene: TRBV6-5; D gene: TRBD1; J gene: TRBJ1-2; CDR3 protein: CASSYGQGALAGYTF; CDR3 DNA: TGTGCCAGCAGTTACGGACAGGGGGCGCTTGCCGGCTACACCTTC
clone size: -; CDR3 length: 16; V gene: TRBV3-1/TRBV3-2; D gene: -; J gene: TRBJ2-1; CDR3 protein: CASSQDLSKRDYEQFF; CDR3 DNA: TGTGCCAGCAGCCAAGATCTGTCTAAAAGGGACTATGAGCAGTTCTTC
clone size: -; CDR3 length: 15; V gene: TRBV5-4; D gene: TRBD2; J gene: TRBJ2-1; CDR3 protein: CASSPGTSGVYEQFF; CDR3 DNA: TGTGCCAGCAGCCCCGGGACTAGCGGGGTCTATGAGCAGTTCTTC
clone size: -; CDR3 length: 13; V gene: TRBV27; D gene: -; J gene: TRBJ1-2; CDR3 protein: CASRGQAGYGYTF; CDR3 DNA: TGTGCCAGCAGGGGCCAAGCGGGTTATGGCTACACCTTC
clone size: -; CDR3 length: 16; V gene: TRBV2; D gene: -; J gene: TRBJ1-3; CDR3 protein: CASSVGRVSAGNTIYF; CDR3 DNA: TGTGCCAGCAGTGTTGGCAGAGTAAGCGCTGGAAACACCATATATTTT
clone size: -; CDR3 length: 14; V gene: TRBV2; D gene: -; J gene: TRBJ1-5; CDR3 protein: CASSVLRDNQPQHF; CDR3 DNA: TGTGCCAGCAGTGTCCTCAGGGACAATCAGCCCCAGCATTTT
clone size: -; CDR3 length: 16; V gene: TRBV7-9; D gene: -; J gene: TRBJ2-7; CDR3 protein: CASSSPPATATYEQYF; CDR3 DNA: TGTGCCAGCAGCTCGCCCCCGGCGACAGCGACCTACGAGCAGTACTTC
clone size: -; CDR3 length: 15; V gene: TRBV2; D gene: -; J gene: TRBJ2-2; CDR3 protein: CATIPGDANTGELFF; CDR3 DNA: TGTGCCACCATTCCGGGTGACGCGAACACCGGGGAGCTGTTTTTT
clone size: once; CDR3 length: 16; V gene: TRBV6-5; D gene: TRBD1; J gene: TRBJ1-2; CDR3 protein: CASSSPGQGGSYGYTF; CDR3 DNA: TGTGCCAGCAGTTCCCCTGGACAGGGAGGGTCCTATGGCTACACCTTC
clone size: -; CDR3 length: 14; V gene: TRBV29-1; D gene: TRBD1; J gene: TRBJ1-1; CDR3 protein: CSVYLQGKGTEAFF; CDR3 DNA: TGCAGCGTTTACCTACAGGGGAAGGGAACTGAAGCTTTCTTT
clone size: -; CDR3 length: 15; V gene: TRBV5-1; D gene: TRBD1; J gene: TRBJ1-4; CDR3 protein: CASSWNSGGGEKLFF; CDR3 DNA: TGCGCCAGCAGCTGGAACTCAGGGGGAGGTGAAAAACTGTTTTTT
clone size: -; CDR3 length: 15; V gene: TRBV9; D gene: TRBD2; J gene: TRBJ2-3; CDR3 protein: CASRRGGAVTDTQYF; CDR3 DNA: TGTGCCAGCAGACGCGGGGGGGCAGTAACAGATACGCAGTATTTT
clone size: -; CDR3 length: 16; V gene: TRBV4-1; D gene: TRBD1; J gene: TRBJ1-5; CDR3 protein: CASSQDWTGYDQPQHF; CDR3 DNA: TGCGCCAGCAGCCAAGATTGGACAGGGTATGACCAGCCCCAGCATTTT
clone size: -; CDR3 length: 15; V gene: TRBV11-2; D gene: TRBD2; J gene: TRBJ2-5; CDR3 protein: CASSLEVASGETQYF; CDR3 DNA: TGTGCCAGCAGCTTAGAGGTGGCTAGCGGTGAGACCCAGTACTTC
clone size: -; CDR3 length: 17; V gene: TRBV18; D gene: -; J gene: TRBJ1-5; CDR3 protein: CASSLQMEPRGNQPQHF; CDR3 DNA: TGTGCCAGCTCACTCCAAATGGAACCTCGGGGGAATCAGCCCCAGCATTTT
clone size: -; CDR3 length: 18; V gene: TRBV4-3; D gene: -; J gene: TRBJ1-6; CDR3 protein: CASSQVGGNSGYNSPLHF; CDR3 DNA: TGCGCCAGCAGCCAAGTGGGGGGTAACAGCGGCTATAATTCACCCCTCCACTTT
clone size: -; CDR3 length: 16; V gene: TRBV6-6; D gene: TRBD1; J gene: TRBJ1-2; CDR3 protein: CASSRTRQGSNYGYTF; CDR3 DNA: TGTGCCAGCAGTCGAACCCGACAGGGAAGTAACTATGGCTACACCTTC
clone size: -; CDR3 length: 14; V gene: TRBV5-1; D gene: TRBD2; J gene: TRBJ2-5; CDR3 protein: CASSSSGRDETQYF; CDR3 DNA: TGCGCCAGCAGCTCTAGCGGGAGAGACGAGACCCAGTACTTC
clone size: -; CDR3 length: 12; V gene: TRBV11-2; D gene: -; J gene: TRBJ2-7; CDR3 protein: CASSRDNYEQYF; CDR3 DNA: TGTGCCAGCAGCCGGGACAACTACGAGCAGTACTTC
clone size: -; CDR3 length: 14; V gene: TRBV10-1; D gene: TRBD2; J gene: TRBJ2-3; CDR3 protein: CASSEGRDADTQYF; CDR3 DNA: TGCGCCAGCAGTGAGGGGAGGGACGCAGATACGCAGTATTTT
clone size: -; CDR3 length: 13; V gene: TRBV20-1; D gene: -; J gene: TRBJ1-1; CDR3 protein: CSASFNRDTEAFF; CDR3 DNA: TGCAGTGCTAGTTTTAACCGGGACACTGAAGCTTTCTTT
clone size: -; CDR3 length: 13; V gene: TRBV7-9; D gene: -; J gene: TRBJ2-1; CDR3 protein: CASSNPGWNEQFF; CDR3 DNA: TGTGCCAGCAGCAATCCGGGGTGGAATGAGCAGTTCTTC
clone size: -; CDR3 length: 16; V gene: TRBV4-1; D gene: -; J gene: TRBJ2-2; CDR3 protein: CASSQEWGRDTGELFF; CDR3 DNA: TGCGCCAGCAGCCAAGAGTGGGGGCGCGACACCGGGGAGCTGTTTTTT
clone size: few; CDR3 length: 14; V gene: TRBV27; D gene: TRBD2; J gene: TRBJ2-1; CDR3 protein: CASSGLAGSHEQFF; CDR3 DNA: TGTGCCAGCTCCGGACTAGCGGGATCCCATGAGCAGTTCTTC
clone size: -; CDR3 length: 16; V gene: TRBV6-4; D gene: TRBD2; J gene: TRBJ2-1; CDR3 protein: CASSEGGGDGMNEQFF; CDR3 DNA: TGTGCCAGCAGTGAGGGCGGGGGGGACGGTATGAATGAGCAGTTCTTC
clone size: -; CDR3 length: 13; V gene: TRBV5-6; D gene: TRBD2; J gene: TRBJ2-5; CDR3 protein: CASSSGVSETQYF; CDR3 DNA: TGTGCCAGTTCTAGCGGGGTATCAGAGACCCAGTACTTC
clone size: -; CDR3 length: 17; V gene: TRBV6-6; D gene: TRBD2; J gene: TRBJ2-1; CDR3 protein: CASSPWTSGRYDNEQFF; CDR3 DNA: TGTGCCAGCAGTCCTTGGACTAGCGGGAGGTACGACAATGAGCAGTTCTTC
clone size: -; CDR3 length: 12; V gene: TRBV7-9; D gene: -; J gene: TRBJ2-1; CDR3 protein: CASSSPKNEQFF; CDR3 DNA: TGTGCCAGCAGCTCCCCAAAAAATGAGCAGTTCTTC
clone size: -; CDR3 length: 13; V gene: TRBV10-3; D gene: -; J gene: TRBJ1-1; CDR3 protein: CAISTQGTFEAFF; CDR3 DNA: TGTGCCATCAGTACCCAAGGGACATTTGAAGCTTTCTTT
clone size: -; CDR3 length: 13; V gene: TRBV13; D gene: -; J gene: TRBJ2-7; CDR3 protein: CASSLGQGYEQYF; CDR3 DNA: TGTGCCAGCAGCTTAGGACAGGGCTACGAGCAGTACTTC
clone size: -; CDR3 length: 17; V gene: TRBV9; D gene: TRBD2; J gene: TRBJ2-2; CDR3 protein: CASSDRGGGTNTGELFF; CDR3 DNA: TGTGCCAGCAGCGACCGGGGGGGCGGGACGAACACCGGGGAGCTGTTTTTT
clone size: -; CDR3 length: 13; V gene: TRBV18; D gene: -; J gene: TRBJ2-2; CDR3 protein: CASSLTSTGELFF; CDR3 DNA: TGTGCCAGCTCACTGACAAGCACCGGGGAGCTGTTTTTT
clone size: -; CDR3 length: 16; V gene: TRBV28; D gene: TRBD2; J gene: TRBJ2-3; CDR3 protein: CASSLRASGRLDTQYF; CDR3 DNA: TGTGCCAGCAGTTTAAGGGCTAGCGGGAGGTTAGATACGCAGTATTTT
clone size: -; CDR3 length: 16; V gene: TRBV27; D gene: -; J gene: TRBJ1-6; CDR3 protein: CASTWFGAGLNSPLHF; CDR3 DNA: TGTGCCAGCACGTGGTTTGGCGCAGGGTTGAATTCACCCCTCCACTTT
clone size: -; CDR3 length: 13; V gene: TRBV18; D gene: -; J gene: TRBJ1-1; CDR3 protein: CASSPTPNTEAFF; CDR3 DNA: TGTGCCAGCTCACCTACACCGAACACTGAAGCTTTCTTT
clone size: -; CDR3 length: 14; V gene: TRBV7-2; D gene: TRBD1; J gene: TRBJ2-7; CDR3 protein: CASSARTGSYEQYF; CDR3 DNA: TGTGCCAGCAGCGCGAGGACAGGGTCCTACGAGCAGTACTTC
clone size: once; CDR3 length: 15; V gene: TRBV5-1; D gene: TRBD1; J gene: TRBJ2-7; CDR3 protein: CASSPLPGTGYEQYF; CDR3 DNA: TGCGCCAGCAGCCCCCTTCCCGGGACAGGGTACGAGCAGTACTTC
clone size: -; CDR3 length: 15; V gene: TRBV19; D gene: TRBD1; J gene: TRBJ2-2; CDR3 protein: CASSIADRVTGELFF; CDR3 DNA: TGTGCCAGTAGTATAGCGGACAGGGTCACCGGGGAGCTGTTTTTT
clone size: -; CDR3 length: 18; V gene: TRBV11-2; D gene: TRBD2; J gene: TRBJ2-1; CDR3 protein: CASSSTSSGSPSLNEQFF; CDR3 DNA: TGTGCCAGCAGCTCGACCTCTAGCGGGAGCCCCTCCCTCAATGAGCAGTTCTTC
clone size: once; CDR3 length: 14; V gene: TRBV5-4; D gene: TRBD1; J gene: TRBJ1-2; CDR3 protein: CASSLRQGAIGYTF; CDR3 DNA: TGTGCCAGCAGCTTGAGACAGGGGGCAATTGGCTACACCTTC
clone size: -; CDR3 length: 12; V gene: TRBV5-6; D gene: -; J gene: TRBJ1-6; CDR3 protein: CASSLRLSPLHF; CDR3 DNA: TGTGCCAGCAGCTTGAGACTTTCACCCCTCCACTTT
clone size: -; CDR3 length: 16; V gene: TRBV9; D gene: TRBD1; J gene: TRBJ2-2; CDR3 protein: CASSARDRVNTGELFF; CDR3 DNA: TGTGCCAGCAGCGCCAGGGACAGGGTGAACACCGGGGAGCTGTTTTTT
clone size: -; CDR3 length: 15; V gene: TRBV6-5; D gene: TRBD2; J gene: TRBJ2-2; CDR3 protein: CASTGLAVGAGELFF; CDR3 DNA: TGTGCCAGCACGGGACTAGCCGTTGGGGCCGGGGAGCTGTTTTTT
clone size: -; CDR3 length: 14; V gene: TRBV9; D gene: TRBD1; J gene: TRBJ1-2; CDR3 protein: CASSVAGGGYGYTF; CDR3 DNA: TGTGCCAGCAGCGTAGCAGGGGGTGGGTATGGCTACACCTTC
clone size: -; CDR3 length: 14; V gene: TRBV27; D gene: -; J gene: TRBJ1-4; CDR3 protein: CASSFYGSGEKLFF; CDR3 DNA: TGTGCCAGCAGTTTTTACGGATCGGGTGAAAAACTGTTTTTT
clone size: -; CDR3 length: 15; V gene: TRBV9; D gene: TRBD2; J gene: TRBJ2-3; CDR3 protein: CASSVGTSGTDTQYF; CDR3 DNA: TGTGCCAGCAGCGTCGGGACTAGCGGCACAGATACGCAGTATTTT
clone size: -; CDR3 length: 13; V gene: TRBV7-9; D gene: -; J gene: TRBJ2-5; CDR3 protein: CASSLSFQETQYF; CDR3 DNA: TGTGCCAGCAGCTTATCCTTCCAAGAGACCCAGTACTTC